In its sample, the clone carrying this TCR beta chain was seen a few times. No antigen is known for it. CDR3 regions of TCR beta were amplified from RNA transcripts. The library came from an HTBI-primed first-round RT-PCR and a second-round multiplex PCR. TCRdb passed the multiplex PCR reads through MiXCR, listing each CDR3 protein once. The table has roughly 700,000 distinct CDR3 sequences, about 44% seen once. The sample is drawn from a study of Graves' ophthalmopathy and Graves' hyperthyroidism. Study results and caveats: Ophthalmopathy progression was predicted with roughly 68% sensitivity and roughly 72% specificity.

Sequenced sample: peripheral blood. The receptor was derived from an adult man with Graves' ophthalmopathy.

In DNA, the CDR3 is TGCGCCAGCAGCTGGGGGGCCGGACAAGAGACCCAGTACTTC. This translates into CASSWGAGQETQYF. The chain combines TRBV5-1 with TRBJ2-5, with D possibly being TRBD1 or TRBD2 (6 bases each). Per the germline V gene, CDR1 is SGHRS and CDR2 is YFSETQ. The CDR3 runs to 14 residues. The V end lost 3 bases, the J end lost 2 bases, and 11 bases lay between the germline ends.